Listed below are T cell receptor beta chains from one sample, sequenced in a study of T cell responses to AZD1222 COVID-19 vaccine. Measured with immunoSEQ multiplex PCR; TCRdb has only the in-frame clones, and not every one. This table has tens of thousands of clones, about 89% appearing once. Material: peripheral blood, obtained on day 0 of MenACWY control vaccination. The source is an adult in good health. CDR3s include the opening cysteine and the closing phenylalanine or tryptophan. Fields, in order: clone size, D gene, J gene, CDR3 length, V gene, CDR3 DNA, CDR3 protein. A D gene is named only where the DNA matches it firmly. Clone size is stated in some rows and not others, as once, few, many or a class when expanded.

size: .; D: .; J: TRBJ2-7; length: 16; V: TRBV29-1; DNA: TGCAGCGTTGAAGATGTCGGGACATCGGAACCCTACGAGCAGTACTTC; CDR3: CSVEDVGTSEPYEQYF
size: .; D: .; J: TRBJ2-1; length: 14; V: TRBV6-2/TRBV6-3; DNA: TGTGCCAGCAGTCCAAGGAGCTCCTACAATGAGCAGTTCTTC; CDR3: CASSPRSSYNEQFF
size: .; D: .; J: TRBJ1-5; length: 14; V: TRBV6-2/TRBV6-3; DNA: TGTGCCAGCAGTTACGGCGCAGTGCATCAGCCCCAGCATTTT; CDR3: CASSYGAVHQPQHF
size: .; D: .; J: TRBJ1-3; length: 15; V: TRBV7-9; DNA: TGTGCCAGCAGCCCCGACAGCCATACTGGAAACACCATATATTTT; CDR3: CASSPDSHTGNTIYF
size: once; D: .; J: TRBJ2-1; length: 16; V: TRBV10-3; DNA: TGTGCCATCAGTGGTTCGGGGGACAGATCCTACAATGAGCAGTTCTTC; CDR3: CAISGSGDRSYNEQFF
size: .; D: .; J: TRBJ1-1; length: 14; V: TRBV19; DNA: TGTGCCAGTACCCCCGGGGTTGAATTAGTGGAAGCTTTCTTT; CDR3: CASTPGVELVEAFF
size: .; D: TRBD1; J: TRBJ1-1; length: 17; V: TRBV19; DNA: TGTGCCAGTAGTTTGATGGGGACAGGCCTCTCAAACACTGAAGCTTTCTTT; CDR3: CASSLMGTGLSNTEAFF
size: .; D: .; J: TRBJ1-1; length: 14; V: TRBV7-8; DNA: TGTGCCAGCAGCTTTGGGCTGACGAACACTGAAGCTTTCTTT; CDR3: CASSFGLTNTEAFF
size: .; D: .; J: TRBJ1-3; length: 14; V: TRBV6-5; DNA: TGTGCCAGCGAGGAAGTGGGATCCGGAAACACCATATATTTT; CDR3: CASEEVGSGNTIYF
size: medium-sized; D: .; J: TRBJ2-1; length: 14; V: TRBV6-2/TRBV6-3; DNA: TGTGCCAGCAGTACGGACGGAAACTACAATGAGCAGTTCTTC; CDR3: CASSTDGNYNEQFF
size: .; D: .; J: TRBJ1-1; length: 14; V: TRBV6-5; DNA: TGTGCCAGCAGTTACTCGTGGGGGGAGGATGAAGCTTTCTTT; CDR3: CASSYSWGEDEAFF
size: .; D: .; J: TRBJ2-1; length: 14; V: TRBV11-2; DNA: TGTGCCAGCAGCACTAGTCGGTGGCTCGATGAGCAGTTCTTC; CDR3: CASSTSRWLDEQFF
size: .; D: .; J: TRBJ2-5; length: 15; V: TRBV21-1; DNA: TGTGCCAGCAGCAATGACAGAGGTTTGGTGGAGACCCAGTACTTC; CDR3: CASSNDRGLVETQYF
size: few; D: TRBD2; J: TRBJ2-7; length: 14; V: TRBV10-3; DNA: TGTGCCATCAGTGAATCTAGACTAGCGAGCGAGCAGTACTTC; CDR3: CAISESRLASEQYF
size: .; D: .; J: TRBJ2-5; length: 13; V: TRBV2; DNA: TGTGCCAGCTTACAGGCCTTCCAAGAGACCCAGTACTTC; CDR3: CASLQAFQETQYF
size: .; D: .; J: TRBJ2-1; length: 16; V: TRBV6-2/TRBV6-3; DNA: TGTGCCAGCAGTTTCTCGGACACTAGCTCCTACAATGAGCAGTTCTTC; CDR3: CASSFSDTSSYNEQFF
size: .; D: .; J: TRBJ1-1; length: 18; V: TRBV6-2/TRBV6-3; DNA: TGTGCCAGCAGTTACTCGAACAGGTGGGCCGTGGTGAGCACTGAAGCTTTCTTT; CDR3: CASSYSNRWAVVSTEAFF
size: .; D: TRBD2; J: TRBJ2-3; length: 16; V: TRBV19; DNA: TGTGCCAGTAGCCCCACGGGACTAGCGGAAACAGATACGCAGTATTTT; CDR3: CASSPTGLAETDTQYF
size: .; D: .; J: TRBJ1-1; length: 16; V: TRBV10-1; DNA: TGCGCCAGCAGGGAACGACAAGGACTCGGGGACACTGAAGCTTTCTTT; CDR3: CASRERQGLGDTEAFF
size: .; D: .; J: TRBJ1-2; length: 13; V: TRBV18; DNA: TGTGCCAGCTCACAGGACACTAACTATGGCTACACCTTC; CDR3: CASSQDTNYGYTF
size: few; D: .; J: TRBJ1-1; length: 14; V: TRBV10-3; DNA: TGTGCCATCAGTGATCAGGGTTTTCGGACTGAAGCTTTCTTT; CDR3: CAISDQGFRTEAFF
size: .; D: .; J: TRBJ2-1; length: 15; V: TRBV11-2; DNA: TGTGCCAGCAGCTTCCGGGAGTACGCACACAATGAGCAGTTCTTC; CDR3: CASSFREYAHNEQFF
size: .; D: .; J: TRBJ1-5; length: 15; V: TRBV27; DNA: TGTGCCAGCAGGCCCTACAGTACTAGCAATCAGCCCCAGCATTTT; CDR3: CASRPYSTSNQPQHF
size: .; D: .; J: TRBJ2-3; length: 13; V: TRBV6-4; DNA: TGTGCCAGCAGTGGACCTAGCACAGATACGCAGTATTTT; CDR3: CASSGPSTDTQYF
size: once; D: .; J: TRBJ2-1; length: 15; V: TRBV19; DNA: TGTGCCAGTAGTATTTTCTCGGCGGGCTACAATGAGCAGTTCTTC; CDR3: CASSIFSAGYNEQFF
size: .; D: TRBD2; J: TRBJ2-3; length: 14; V: TRBV30; DNA: TGTGCCTGGAGTCCATTAGCGGGAGCGGATACGCAGTATTTT; CDR3: CAWSPLAGADTQYF
size: .; D: .; J: TRBJ2-5; length: 16; V: TRBV6-2/TRBV6-3; DNA: TGTGCCAGCAGTTACTTCGGGGCCCGAGGTAGTGAGACCCAGTACTTC; CDR3: CASSYFGARGSETQYF
size: .; D: TRBD2; J: TRBJ2-1; length: 15; V: TRBV6-1; DNA: TGTGCCAGCAGTGAACTAGCGGGAGACTACAATGAGCAGTTCTTC; CDR3: CASSELAGDYNEQFF
size: .; D: .; J: TRBJ1-1; length: 12; V: TRBV10-3; DNA: TGTGCCATAAAGGAGGGCCCCACTGAAGCTTTCTTT; CDR3: CAIKEGPTEAFF
size: .; D: .; J: TRBJ1-4; length: 15; V: TRBV24-1; DNA: TGTGCCACCAGTGATCCCAGGACGGCTGGGGAAAAACTGTTTTTT; CDR3: CATSDPRTAGEKLFF
size: .; D: .; J: TRBJ1-2; length: 11; V: TRBV20-1; DNA: TGCAGTGCAAAGGGGGTCTATGGCTACACCTTC; CDR3: CSAKGVYGYTF